The 10 T cell receptor beta chains below all came from one sample that was sequenced in a study of blood T cells in healthy people across ages. A sample-barcoded 5' primer and a J-beta primer mix were used in a second PCR of about 6 to 11 cycles. TCRdb itself ran the 5' RACE reads through MiXCR, one entry per CDR3 protein. The profile shows about 1.8 million distinct CDR3 sequences, around half of them singletons. The material sequenced was blood. The receptors come from a woman between 40 and 50 years old in good health.

This clonotype was counted only a few times. The V and J genes are TRBV7-6 and TRBJ2-2, with TRBD2 matching over 8 bases. This CDR3 has 16 amino acids. Germline V lookup: CDR1 SGHVS, CDR2 FNYEAQ. Trimming at V came to 2 bases and at J to 0 bases, leaving 2 bases not matched to a gene. The CDR3, as DNA: TGTGCCAGCAGCTTACGGGGGGGATCGAACACCGGGGAGCTGTTTTTT. It yields the protein CASSLRGGSNTGELFF.

The chain uses TRBV5-1 and TRBJ2-1; possible D gene TRBD2, 7 bases. The end of the DNA fits TRBJ2-7 better, so the J call may be wrong. The V gene's germline CDR1 is SGHRS and CDR2 YFSETQ. This CDR3 spans 16 amino acids. The CDR3 DNA reads as TGCGCCAGCAGCTTGGAGGGGGGGAGCTCCTACAATGAGCAGTACTTC. It specifies CASSLEGGSSYNEQYF.

The rearrangement joins TRBV11-2 to TRBJ2-1; 12 bases fit TRBD2. Looked up from germline, CDR1 is SGHAT and CDR2 is FQNNGV. This CDR3 has 16 amino acids. V trimming: 2 bases; J trimming: 5 bases; junction bases outside the gene matches: 4. The DNA of the CDR3 is TGTGCCAGCAGCTTAACGACTAGCGGGGGTAACAATGAGCAGTTCTTC. This gives the protein CASSLTTSGGNNEQFF.

The chain has TRBV27 and TRBJ2-1; 11 bases are shared with TRBD2. Germline V gene lookup returns CDR1 MNHEY and CDR2 SMNVEV (reference sequence). The CDR3 consists of 16 residues. V trimming: 6 bases; J trimming: 4 bases; junction bases outside the gene matches: 8. The DNA of the CDR3 is TGTGCCAGCAGAGGAAAGGGACTAGCGGATTACAATGAGCAGTTCTTC. This encodes CASRGKGLADYNEQFF.

In this sample, this clonotype turned up a few times. The CDR3, as DNA: TGCGCCAGCAGCGGCAAACCGGGACGAGAGGGCATTCAGTACTTC. It yields the protein CASSGKPGREGIQYF. The genes are TRBV5-1 and TRBJ2-7; the D call may be TRBD1 or TRBD2 (5 bases each). With the DNA end fitting TRBJ2-4 better, the J assignment may be wrong. The CDR3 has 15 amino acids. Per the germline V gene, CDR1 is SGHRS and CDR2 is YFSETQ.

The chain recombines TRBV18 with TRBJ1-1; possibly TRBD1 for D (6 bases). The CDR3 is made up of 14 amino acids. The V and J ends lost 3 bases and 4 bases respectively, with 12 bases between them. Per the germline V gene, CDR1 is KGHSH and CDR2 is LQKENI. In nucleotides, the CDR3 is TGTGCCAGCTCACCGATCAGGGGAGGCACTGAAGCTTTCTTT. It codes for CASSPIRGGTEAFF.

The genes are TRBV12-3 or TRBV12-4 and TRBJ1-4; D call uncertain. Trimming removed 8 bases from V and 0 bases from J, with 7 bases in between. This CDR3 has 13 amino acids. CDR3 nucleotides: TGTGCCAGCCTCGGAACAACTAATGAAAAACTGTTTTTT. Translating it yields CASLGTTNEKLFF.

The rearrangement uses TRBV3-1 and TRBJ2-5, with a possible D match to TRBD1 (6 bases). The V end was cut by 6 bases, the J end by 2 bases, with 16 bases between. This CDR3 is built from 15 residues. The V gene's germline CDR1 is LGHDT and CDR2 YNNKEL (reference sequence). The CDR3 DNA follows: TGTGCCAGCAGAAAACGACAGGCGCGACAAGAGACCCAGTACTTC. Translating gives CASRKRQARQETQYF.

V gene TRBV7-2 combines with J gene TRBJ2-5, with D hard to call. The CDR3 is made up of 14 amino acids. The V end was cut by 0 bases, the J end by 5 bases, with 10 bases between. The germline V gene has CDR1 SGHTA and CDR2 FQGNSA. For the CDR3, the DNA is TGTGCCAGCAGCTTAGCGGACGTTCTGGAGACCCAGTACTTC. Amino acid sequence: CASSLADVLETQYF.

This chain connects TRBV11-1 to TRBJ2-1, with D uncertain. Per germline, CDR1 SGHAT and CDR2 FQDESV (reference sequence). The CDR3 covers 13 residues. Trimming took off 2 bases at V and 6 bases at J, with 8 bases between the two ends. The CDR3, as DNA: TGTGCCAGCAGCTTAAATAGTATCAATGAGCAGTTCTTC. This gives the protein CASSLNSINEQFF. The full variable domain, its missing parts supplied by reference TRBV11-1 and TRBJ2-1, is EAEVAQSPRYKITEKSQAVAFWCDPISGHATLYWYRQILGQGPELLVQFQDESVVDDSQLPKDRFSAERLKGVDSTLKIQPAELGDSAMYLCASSLNSINEQFFGPGTRLTVL.